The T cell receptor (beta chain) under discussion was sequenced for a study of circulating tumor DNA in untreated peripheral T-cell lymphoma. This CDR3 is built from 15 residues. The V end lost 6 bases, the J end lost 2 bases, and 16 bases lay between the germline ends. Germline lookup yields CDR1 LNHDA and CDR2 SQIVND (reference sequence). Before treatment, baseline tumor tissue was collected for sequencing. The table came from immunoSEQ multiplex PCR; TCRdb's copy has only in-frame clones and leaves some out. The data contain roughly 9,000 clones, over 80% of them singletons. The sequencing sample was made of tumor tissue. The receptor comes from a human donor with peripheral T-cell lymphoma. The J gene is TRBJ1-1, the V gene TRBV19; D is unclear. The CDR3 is CASSLSEGVNTEAFF. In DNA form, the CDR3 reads TGTGCCAGTAGCCTAAGCGAGGGCGTAAACACTGAAGCTTTCTTT.